This T cell receptor (beta chain) was sequenced in a study of T cell responses to AZD1222 COVID-19 vaccine. This table comes from immunoSEQ multiplex PCR, and its TCRdb copy is limited to in-frame clones, with some not included. Of around 66,000 clones in the sample, roughly 91% were seen once. Material: peripheral blood, obtained 28 days after the second dose of the MenACWY control vaccine. This TCR was recovered from an adult who received the MenACWY meningococcal vaccine as a control.

DNA for the CDR3: TGTGCCAGCAGTACCCCGGGGGGGGCGTACGAGCAGTACTTC. As protein: CASSTPGGAYEQYF. The chain recombines TRBV6-1 with TRBJ2-7, with 8 bases identical to TRBD2. The length of the CDR3 is 14 residues. The V segment lost 5 bases and the J segment 4 bases; nucleotides outside the gene matches: 7. The germline V gene has CDR1 MNHNS and CDR2 SASEGT.